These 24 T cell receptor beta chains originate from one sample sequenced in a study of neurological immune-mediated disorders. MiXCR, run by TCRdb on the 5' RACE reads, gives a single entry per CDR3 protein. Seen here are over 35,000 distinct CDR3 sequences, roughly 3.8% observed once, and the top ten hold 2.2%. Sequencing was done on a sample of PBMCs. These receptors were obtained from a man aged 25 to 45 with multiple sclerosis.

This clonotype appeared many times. Written as DNA, the CDR3 is TGTGCCACCAGCAGAGTATGGGACAGGGGGCGGAAAGATACGCAGTATTTT. Its translation: CATSRVWDRGRKDTQYF. The chain employs TRBV15 and TRBJ2-3, with 12 bases identical to TRBD1. The CDR3 covers 17 residues. Germline values: CDR1 LNHNV, CDR2 YYDKDF (reference sequence). J was trimmed by 5 bases and V by 1 base; bases with no gene match: 7.

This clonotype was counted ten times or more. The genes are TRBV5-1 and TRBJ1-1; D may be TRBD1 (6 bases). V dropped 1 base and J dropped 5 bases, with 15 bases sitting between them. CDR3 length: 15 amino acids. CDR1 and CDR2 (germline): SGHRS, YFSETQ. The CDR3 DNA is TGCGCCAGCAGCTTGATGGGACACCTAGGGACTGAAGCTTTCTTT. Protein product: CASSLMGHLGTEAFF.

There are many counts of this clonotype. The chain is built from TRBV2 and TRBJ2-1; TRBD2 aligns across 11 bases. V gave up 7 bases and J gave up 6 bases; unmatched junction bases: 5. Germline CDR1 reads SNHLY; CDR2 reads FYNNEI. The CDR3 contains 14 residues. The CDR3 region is CASTRTSGFNEQFF. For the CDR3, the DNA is TGTGCCAGCACAAGGACTAGCGGGTTCAATGAGCAGTTCTTC.

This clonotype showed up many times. The CDR3 DNA reads as TGCAGTGCGTATTCTTCGGACGGTGAAGCTTTCTTT. The encoded protein is CSAYSSDGEAFF. The genes are TRBV20-1 and TRBJ1-1; no clear D gene. The V end lost 6 bases, the J end lost 7 bases, and 15 bases lay between the germline ends. Per the germline V gene, CDR1 is DFQATT and CDR2 is SNEGSKA (reference sequence). CDR3 size: 12 residues.

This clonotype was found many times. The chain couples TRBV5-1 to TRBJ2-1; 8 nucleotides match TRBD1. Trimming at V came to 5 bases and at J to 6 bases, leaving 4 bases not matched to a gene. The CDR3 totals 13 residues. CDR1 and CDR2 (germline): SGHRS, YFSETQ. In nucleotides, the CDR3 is TGCGCCAGCAGAGCCGGGACAGGCAATGAGCAGTTCTTC. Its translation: CASRAGTGNEQFF.

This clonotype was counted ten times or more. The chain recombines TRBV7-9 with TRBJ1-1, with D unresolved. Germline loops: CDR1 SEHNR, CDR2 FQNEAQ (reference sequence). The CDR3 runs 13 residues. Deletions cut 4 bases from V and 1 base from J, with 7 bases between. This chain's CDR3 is CASSSYWNTEAFF. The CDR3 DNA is TGTGCCAGCAGCTCCTATTGGAACACTGAAGCTTTCTTT.

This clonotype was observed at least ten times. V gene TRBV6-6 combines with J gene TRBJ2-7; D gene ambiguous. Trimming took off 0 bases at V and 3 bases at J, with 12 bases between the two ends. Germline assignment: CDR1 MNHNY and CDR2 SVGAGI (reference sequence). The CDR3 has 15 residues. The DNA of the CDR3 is TGTGCCAGCAGTTACTCGCTGGAACCCCTCTACGAGCAGTACTTC. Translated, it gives CASSYSLEPLYEQYF.

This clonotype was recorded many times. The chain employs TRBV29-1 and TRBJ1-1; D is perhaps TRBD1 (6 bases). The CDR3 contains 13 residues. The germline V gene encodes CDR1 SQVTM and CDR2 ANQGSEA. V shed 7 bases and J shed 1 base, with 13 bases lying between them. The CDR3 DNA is TGCAGCGGTCAGCAGGGGTCGAACACTGAAGCTTTCTTT. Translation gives CSGQQGSNTEAFF.

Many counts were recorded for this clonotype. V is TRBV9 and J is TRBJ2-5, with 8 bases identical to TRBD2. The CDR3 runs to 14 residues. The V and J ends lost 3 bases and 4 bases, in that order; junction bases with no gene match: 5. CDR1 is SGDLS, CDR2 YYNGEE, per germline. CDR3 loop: CASSDGTRGETQYF. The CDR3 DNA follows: TGTGCCAGCAGCGACGGGACTAGGGGAGAGACCCAGTACTTC.

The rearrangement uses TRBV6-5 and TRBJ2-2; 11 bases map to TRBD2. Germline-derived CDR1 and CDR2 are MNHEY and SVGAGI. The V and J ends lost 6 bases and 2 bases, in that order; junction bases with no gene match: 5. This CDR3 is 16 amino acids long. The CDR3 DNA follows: TGTGCCAGCAGGAAACTAGCGGGGGACAACACCGGGGAGCTGTTTTTT. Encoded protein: CASRKLAGDNTGELFF.

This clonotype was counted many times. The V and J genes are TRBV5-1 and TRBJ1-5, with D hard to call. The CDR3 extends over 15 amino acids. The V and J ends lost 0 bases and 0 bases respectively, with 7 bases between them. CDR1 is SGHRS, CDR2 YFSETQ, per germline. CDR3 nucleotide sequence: TGCGCCAGCAGCTTGGTTCGGGGTAGCAATCAGCCCCAGCATTTT. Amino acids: CASSLVRGSNQPQHF. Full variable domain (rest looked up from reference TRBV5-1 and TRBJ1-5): KAGVTQTPRYLIKTRGQQVTLSCSPISGHRSVSWYQQTPGQGLQFLFEYFSETQRNKGNFPGRFSGRQFSNSRSEMNVSTLELGDSALYLCASSLVRGSNQPQHFGDGTRLSIL.

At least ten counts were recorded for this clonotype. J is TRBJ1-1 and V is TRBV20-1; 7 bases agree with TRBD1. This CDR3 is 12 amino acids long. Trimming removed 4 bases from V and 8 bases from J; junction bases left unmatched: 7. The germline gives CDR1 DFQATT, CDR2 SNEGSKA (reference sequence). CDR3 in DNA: TGCAGTGCTAAGGACAGGCCGGTCGAAGCTTTCTTT. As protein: CSAKDRPVEAFF.

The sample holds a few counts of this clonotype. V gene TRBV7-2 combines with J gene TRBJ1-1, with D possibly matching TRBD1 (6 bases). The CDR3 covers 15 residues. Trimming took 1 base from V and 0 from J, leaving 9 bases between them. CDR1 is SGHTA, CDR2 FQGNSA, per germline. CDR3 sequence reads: CASSLVPGVNTEAFF. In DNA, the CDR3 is TGTGCCAGCAGCTTAGTCCCAGGGGTGAACACTGAAGCTTTCTTT. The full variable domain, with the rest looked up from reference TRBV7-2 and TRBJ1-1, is GAGVSQSPSNKVTEKGKDVELRCDPISGHTALYWYRQSLGQGLEFLIYFQGNSAPDKSGLPSDRFSAERTGGSVSTLTIQRTQQEDSAVYLCASSLVPGVNTEAFFGQGTRLTVV.

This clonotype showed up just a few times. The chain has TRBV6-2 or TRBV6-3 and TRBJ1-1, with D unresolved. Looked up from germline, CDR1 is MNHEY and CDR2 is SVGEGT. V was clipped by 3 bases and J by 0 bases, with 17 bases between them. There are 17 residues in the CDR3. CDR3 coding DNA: TGTGCCAGCAGTTATTCTATCACAGATCTAATGAACACTGAAGCTTTCTTT. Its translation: CASSYSITDLMNTEAFF.

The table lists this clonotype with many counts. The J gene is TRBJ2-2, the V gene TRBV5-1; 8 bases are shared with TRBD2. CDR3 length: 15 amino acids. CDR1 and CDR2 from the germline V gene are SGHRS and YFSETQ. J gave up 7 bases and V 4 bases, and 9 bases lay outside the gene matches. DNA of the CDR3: TGCGCCAGCAGCGTCGGGAGGGGAGTGTACGGGGAGCTGTTTTTT. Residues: CASSVGRGVYGELFF.

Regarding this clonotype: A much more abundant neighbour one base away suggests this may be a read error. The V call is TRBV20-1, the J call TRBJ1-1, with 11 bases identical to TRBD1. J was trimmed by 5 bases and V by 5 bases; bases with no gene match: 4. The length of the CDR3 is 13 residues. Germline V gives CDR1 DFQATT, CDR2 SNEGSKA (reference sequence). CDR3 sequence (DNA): TGCAGTGCTGACGGGACAGGGGGAACTGAAGCTTTCTTT. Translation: CSADGTGGTEAFF.

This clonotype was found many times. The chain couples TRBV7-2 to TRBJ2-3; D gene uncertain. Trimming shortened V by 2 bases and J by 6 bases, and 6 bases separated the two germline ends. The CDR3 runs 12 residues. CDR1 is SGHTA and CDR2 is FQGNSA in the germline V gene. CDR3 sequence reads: CASSLRWDTQYF. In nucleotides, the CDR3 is TGTGCCAGCAGCTTAAGGTGGGATACGCAGTATTTT.

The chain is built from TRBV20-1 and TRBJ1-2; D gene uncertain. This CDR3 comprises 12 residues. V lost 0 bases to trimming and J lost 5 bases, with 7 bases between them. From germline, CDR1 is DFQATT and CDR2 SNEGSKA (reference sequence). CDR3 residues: CSAREQQYGYTF. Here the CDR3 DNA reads TGCAGTGCTAGAGAACAGCAGTATGGCTACACCTTC.

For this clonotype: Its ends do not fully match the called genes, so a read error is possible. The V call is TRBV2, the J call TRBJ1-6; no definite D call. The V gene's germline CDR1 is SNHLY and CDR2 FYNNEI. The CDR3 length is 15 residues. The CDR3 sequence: CASWAGNSYNSPLHF. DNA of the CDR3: TGTGCCAGCTGGGCGGGGAACTCCTATAATTCACCCCTACACTTT.

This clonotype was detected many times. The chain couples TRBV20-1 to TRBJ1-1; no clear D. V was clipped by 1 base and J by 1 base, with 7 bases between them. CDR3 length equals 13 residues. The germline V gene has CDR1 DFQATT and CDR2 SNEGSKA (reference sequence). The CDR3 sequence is CSARAPQNTEAFF. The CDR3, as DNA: TGCAGTGCTAGAGCCCCACAGAACACTGAAGCTTTCTTT.

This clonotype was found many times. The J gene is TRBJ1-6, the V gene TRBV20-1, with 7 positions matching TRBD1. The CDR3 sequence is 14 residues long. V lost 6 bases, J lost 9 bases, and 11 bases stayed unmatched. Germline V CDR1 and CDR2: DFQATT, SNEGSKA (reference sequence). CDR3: CSAPAGGPVSPLHF. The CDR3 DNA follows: TGCAGTGCCCCTGCAGGGGGTCCAGTTTCACCCCTCCACTTT.

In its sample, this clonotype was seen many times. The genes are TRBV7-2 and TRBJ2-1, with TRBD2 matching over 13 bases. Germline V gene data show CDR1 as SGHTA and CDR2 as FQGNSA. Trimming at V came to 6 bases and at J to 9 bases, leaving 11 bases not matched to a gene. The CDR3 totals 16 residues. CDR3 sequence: CASSPPGLAGTTEQFF. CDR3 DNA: TGTGCCAGCAGTCCACCGGGACTAGCGGGGACAACTGAGCAGTTCTTC.

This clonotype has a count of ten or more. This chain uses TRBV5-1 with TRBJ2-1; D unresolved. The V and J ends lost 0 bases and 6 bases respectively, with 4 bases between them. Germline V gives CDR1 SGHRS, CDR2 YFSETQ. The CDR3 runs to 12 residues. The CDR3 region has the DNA TGCGCCAGCAGCTTGGCCACCAATGAGCAGTTCTTC. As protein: CASSLATNEQFF.

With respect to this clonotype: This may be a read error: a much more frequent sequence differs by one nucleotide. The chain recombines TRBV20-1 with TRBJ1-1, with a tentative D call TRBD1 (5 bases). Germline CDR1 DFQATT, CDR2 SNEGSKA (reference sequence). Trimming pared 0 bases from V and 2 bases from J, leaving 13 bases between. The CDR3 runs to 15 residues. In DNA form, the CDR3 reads TGCAGTGCTAGAGACCTGTTCTGGGACAACACTGAAGCTTTCTTT. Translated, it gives CSARDLFWDNTEAFF.